Shown below are 2 T cell receptor beta chains from a single sample sequenced in a study of CXCR3-negative and CXCR3-positive naive CD8 T cells (dated by TCRdb to between 2018 and 2021). The full study reports these points: TRB CDR3s from CXCR3-positive naive cells showed higher hydrophobicity (lower Kidera factor 4), lower energy, and higher strength and volume indices than CXCR3-negative naive cells.

These receptors have no known antigen. Instrument on record: NextSeq 550. The Human TCR Profiling Kit (MiLaboratory) was used to make UMI-labeled 5' RACE TRB cDNA libraries. After TCRdb reprocessed the reads, each CDR3 protein sequence was kept as one row, without DNA. This specimen's table enumerates about 98,000 distinct CDR3 sequences. Of the sample, approximately 0.99% falls within the top ten clones. The sequenced sample consisted of naive CXCR3+ CD8+ T cells from blood. In the paper's terms, the cell subset or site label means: CD45RO-CCR7+CD27+CD95- naive CD8+ T cells expressing CXCR3 (TNR3+). The receptors shown here come from a human donor in good health. Some clones in this sample may be carry-over from other donors' samples.

The chain joins TRBV11-2 to TRBJ2-6. This CDR3 is 16 amino acids long. The V gene's germline CDR1 is SGHAT and CDR2 FQNNGV. This CDR3 is CASSLGWPAGANVLTF.

The chain combines TRBV6-2 or TRBV6-3 with TRBJ2-7; TCRdb indicates TRBD1, and absent DNA this call remains unverified. Germline assignment: CDR1 MNHEY and CDR2 SVGEGT. The CDR3 runs to 13 residues. CDR3 residues: CASREGQYDEQYF.